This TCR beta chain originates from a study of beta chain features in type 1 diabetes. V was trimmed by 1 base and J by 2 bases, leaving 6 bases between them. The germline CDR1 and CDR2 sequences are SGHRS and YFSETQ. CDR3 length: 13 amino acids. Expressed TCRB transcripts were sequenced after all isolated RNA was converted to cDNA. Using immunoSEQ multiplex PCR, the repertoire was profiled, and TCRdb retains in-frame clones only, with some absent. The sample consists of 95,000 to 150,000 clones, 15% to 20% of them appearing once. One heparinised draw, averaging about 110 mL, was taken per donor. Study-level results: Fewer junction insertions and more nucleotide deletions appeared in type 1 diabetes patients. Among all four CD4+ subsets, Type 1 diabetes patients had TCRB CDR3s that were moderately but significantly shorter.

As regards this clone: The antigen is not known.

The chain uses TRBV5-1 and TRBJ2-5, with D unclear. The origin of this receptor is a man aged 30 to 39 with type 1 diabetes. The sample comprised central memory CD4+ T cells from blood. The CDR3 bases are TGCGCCAGCAGCTTGCCCCCTCAAGAGACCCAGTACTTC. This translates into CASSLPPQETQYF.